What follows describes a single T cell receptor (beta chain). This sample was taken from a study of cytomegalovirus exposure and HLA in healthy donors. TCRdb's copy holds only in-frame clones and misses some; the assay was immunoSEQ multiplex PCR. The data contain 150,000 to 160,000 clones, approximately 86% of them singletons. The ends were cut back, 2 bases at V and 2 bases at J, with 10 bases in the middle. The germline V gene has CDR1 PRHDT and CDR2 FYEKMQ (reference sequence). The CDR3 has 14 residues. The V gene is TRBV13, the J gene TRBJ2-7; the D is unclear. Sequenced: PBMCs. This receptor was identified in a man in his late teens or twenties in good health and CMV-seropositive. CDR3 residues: CASSLTRLTYEQYF. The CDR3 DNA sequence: TGTGCCAGCAGCTTAACCAGGCTTACCTACGAGCAGTACTTC. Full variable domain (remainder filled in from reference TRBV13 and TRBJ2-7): AAGVIQSPRHLIKEKRETATLKCYPIPRHDTVYWYQQGPGQDPQFLISFYEKMQSDKGSIPDRFSAQQFSDYHSELNMSSLELGDSALYFCASSLTRLTYEQYFGPGTRLTVT.